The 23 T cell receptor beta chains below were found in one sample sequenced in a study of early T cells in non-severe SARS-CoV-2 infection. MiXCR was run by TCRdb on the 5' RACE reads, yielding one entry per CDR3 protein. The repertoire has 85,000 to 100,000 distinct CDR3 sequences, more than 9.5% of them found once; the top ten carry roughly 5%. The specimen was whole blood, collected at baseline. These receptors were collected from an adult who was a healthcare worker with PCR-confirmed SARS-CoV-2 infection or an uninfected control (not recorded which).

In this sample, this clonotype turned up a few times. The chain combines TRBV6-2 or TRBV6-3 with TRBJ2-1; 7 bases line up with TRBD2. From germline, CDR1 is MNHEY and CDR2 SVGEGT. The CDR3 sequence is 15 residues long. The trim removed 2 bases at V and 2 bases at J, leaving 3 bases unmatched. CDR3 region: CASSYSGATYNEQFF. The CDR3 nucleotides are TGTGCCAGCAGTTACAGCGGGGCGACCTACAATGAGCAGTTCTTC.

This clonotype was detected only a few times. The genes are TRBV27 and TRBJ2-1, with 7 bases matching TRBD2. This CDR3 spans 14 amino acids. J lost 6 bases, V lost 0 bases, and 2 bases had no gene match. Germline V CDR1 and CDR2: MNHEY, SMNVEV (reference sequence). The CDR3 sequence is CASSLSRTSNEQFF. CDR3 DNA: TGTGCCAGCAGTTTATCCCGGACTAGCAATGAGCAGTTCTTC.

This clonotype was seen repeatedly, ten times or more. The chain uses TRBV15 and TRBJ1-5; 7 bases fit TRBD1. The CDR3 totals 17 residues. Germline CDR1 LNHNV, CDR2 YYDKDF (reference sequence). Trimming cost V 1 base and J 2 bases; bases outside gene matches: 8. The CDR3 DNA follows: TGTGCCACCAGCAGAGGGTTCCTCGGACAGGGCAATCAGCCCCAGCATTTT. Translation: CATSRGFLGQGNQPQHF.

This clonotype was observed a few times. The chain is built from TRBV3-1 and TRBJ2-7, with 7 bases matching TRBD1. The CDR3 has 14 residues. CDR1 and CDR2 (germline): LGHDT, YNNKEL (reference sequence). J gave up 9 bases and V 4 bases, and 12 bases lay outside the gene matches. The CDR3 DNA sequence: TGTGCCAGCAGCCCCCGGGACAGCCTCGAAGGGCAGTACTTC. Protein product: CASSPRDSLEGQYF.

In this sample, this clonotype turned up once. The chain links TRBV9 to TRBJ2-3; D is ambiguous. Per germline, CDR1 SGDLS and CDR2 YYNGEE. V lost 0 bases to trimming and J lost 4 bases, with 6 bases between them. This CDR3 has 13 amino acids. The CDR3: CASSVEGPDTQYF. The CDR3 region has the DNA TGTGCCAGCAGCGTAGAAGGCCCAGATACGCAGTATTTT.

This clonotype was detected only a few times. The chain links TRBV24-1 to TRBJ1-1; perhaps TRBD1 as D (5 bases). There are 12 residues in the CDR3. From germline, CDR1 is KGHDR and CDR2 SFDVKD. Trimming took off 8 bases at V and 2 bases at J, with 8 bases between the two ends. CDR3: CATKGPNTEAFF. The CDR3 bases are TGTGCCACCAAGGGACCTAACACTGAAGCTTTCTTT.

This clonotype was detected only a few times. This chain's CDR3 is CASRAGQISGNTIYF. The CDR3 DNA reads as TGTGCCAGCAGAGCAGGACAGATCTCTGGAAACACCATATATTTT. The chain couples TRBV28 to TRBJ1-3; D is perhaps TRBD1 (6 bases). Germline V gives CDR1 MDHEN, CDR2 SYDVKM. The CDR3 is 15 amino acids. The V end lost 6 bases, the J end lost 0 bases, and 12 bases lay between the germline ends.

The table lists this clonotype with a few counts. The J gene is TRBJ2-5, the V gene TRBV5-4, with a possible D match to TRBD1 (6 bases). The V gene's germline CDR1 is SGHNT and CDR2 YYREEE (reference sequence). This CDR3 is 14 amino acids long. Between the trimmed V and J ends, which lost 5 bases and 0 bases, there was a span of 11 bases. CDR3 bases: TGTGCCAGCAGACCCGACAGGAACCAAGAGACCCAGTACTTC. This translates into CASRPDRNQETQYF.

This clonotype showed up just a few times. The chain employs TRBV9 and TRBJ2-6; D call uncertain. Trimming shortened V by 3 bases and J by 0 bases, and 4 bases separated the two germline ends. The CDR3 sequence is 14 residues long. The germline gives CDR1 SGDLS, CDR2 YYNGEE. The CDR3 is CASSALSGANVLTF. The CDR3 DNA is TGTGCCAGCAGCGCCCTCTCTGGGGCCAACGTCCTGACTTTC.

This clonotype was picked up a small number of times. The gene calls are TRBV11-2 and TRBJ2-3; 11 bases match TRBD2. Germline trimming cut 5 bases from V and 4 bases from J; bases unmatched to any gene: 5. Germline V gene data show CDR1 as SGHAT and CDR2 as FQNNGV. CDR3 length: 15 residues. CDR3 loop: CASSTSGSKADTQYF. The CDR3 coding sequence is TGTGCCAGCAGCACTAGCGGGAGTAAGGCAGATACGCAGTATTTT.

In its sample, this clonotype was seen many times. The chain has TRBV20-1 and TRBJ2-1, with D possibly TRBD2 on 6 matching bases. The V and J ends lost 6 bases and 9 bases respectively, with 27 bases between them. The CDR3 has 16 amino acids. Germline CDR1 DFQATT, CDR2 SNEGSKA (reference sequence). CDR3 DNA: TGCAGTGCCTTCCAAAGACCGGGACTTCCCTCCAGTGAGCAGTTCTTC. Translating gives CSAFQRPGLPSSEQFF.

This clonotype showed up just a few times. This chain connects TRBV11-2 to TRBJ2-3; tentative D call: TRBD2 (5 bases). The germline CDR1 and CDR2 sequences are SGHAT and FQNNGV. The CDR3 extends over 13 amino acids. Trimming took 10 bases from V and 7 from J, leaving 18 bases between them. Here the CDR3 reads CAITPLAHHTQYF. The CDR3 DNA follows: TGTGCCATCACACCTCTAGCCCATCATACGCAGTATTTT.

As DNA, the CDR3 is TGTGCCAGCAGTTACGGCAGGTCAGGGCAGCCCCAGCATTTT. Translated: CASSYGRSGQPQHF. The rearrangement uses TRBV6-5 and TRBJ1-5, with D possibly matching TRBD1 (5 bases). The germline V gene has CDR1 MNHEY and CDR2 SVGAGI. With 2 bases removed from V and 7 bases from J, the gap between germline ends came to 12 bases. The CDR3 sequence is 14 residues long.

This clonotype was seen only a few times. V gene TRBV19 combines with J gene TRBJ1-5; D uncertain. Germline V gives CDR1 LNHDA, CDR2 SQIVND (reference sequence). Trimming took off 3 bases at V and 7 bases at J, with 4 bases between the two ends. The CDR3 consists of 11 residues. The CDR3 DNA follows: TGTGCCAGTAGTATCGGACAGCCCCAGCATTTT. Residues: CASSIGQPQHF.

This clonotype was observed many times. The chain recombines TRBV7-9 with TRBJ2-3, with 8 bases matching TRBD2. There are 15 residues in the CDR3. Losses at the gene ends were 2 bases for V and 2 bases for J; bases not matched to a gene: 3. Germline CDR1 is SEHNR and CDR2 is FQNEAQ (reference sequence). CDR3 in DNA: TGTGCCAGCAGCTTAACTAGCGGATCCACAGATACGCAGTATTTT. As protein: CASSLTSGSTDTQYF.

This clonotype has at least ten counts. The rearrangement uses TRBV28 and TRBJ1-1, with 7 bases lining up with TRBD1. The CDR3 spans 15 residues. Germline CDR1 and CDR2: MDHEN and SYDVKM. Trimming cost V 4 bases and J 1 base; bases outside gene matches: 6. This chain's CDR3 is CASSSPGQTNTEAFF. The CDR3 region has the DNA TGTGCCAGCAGTTCCCCGGGACAGACGAACACTGAAGCTTTCTTT. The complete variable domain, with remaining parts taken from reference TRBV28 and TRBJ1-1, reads DVKVTQSSRYLVKRTGEKVFLECVQDMDHENMFWYRQDPGLGLRLIYFSYDVKMKEKGDIPEGYSVSREKKERFSLILESASTNQTSMYLCASSSPGQTNTEAFFGQGTRLTVV.

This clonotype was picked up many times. CDR3 coding DNA: TGTGCCAGCAGTTGGTCAGTCCAAGAGACCCAGTACTTC. Amino acid sequence: CASSWSVQETQYF. This chain links TRBV27 with TRBJ2-5; no definite D call. V lost 4 bases and J 1 base, leaving 7 bases between the germline ends. The CDR3 contains 13 residues. CDR1 and CDR2 from the germline V gene are MNHEY and SMNVEV (reference sequence).

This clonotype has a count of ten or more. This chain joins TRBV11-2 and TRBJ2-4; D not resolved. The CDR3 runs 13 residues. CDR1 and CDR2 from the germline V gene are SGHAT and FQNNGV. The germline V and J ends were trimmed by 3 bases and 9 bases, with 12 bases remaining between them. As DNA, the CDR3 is TGTGCCAGCAGCTTGGCCCAGATTGGCATTCAGTACTTC. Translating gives CASSLAQIGIQYF. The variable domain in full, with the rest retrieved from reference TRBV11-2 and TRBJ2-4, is EAGVAQSPRYKIIEKRQSVAFWCNPISGHATLYWYQQILGQGPKLLIQFQNNGVVDDSQLPKDRFSAERLKGVDSTLKIQPAKLEDSAVYLCASSLAQIGIQYFGAGTRLSVL.

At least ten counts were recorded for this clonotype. The CDR3 protein is CASSLERGRGQRDTQYF. CDR3 coding DNA: TGTGCCAGCAGCTTAGAAAGGGGCAGGGGCCAAAGAGATACGCAGTATTTT. This chain connects TRBV11-2 to TRBJ2-3; weak D call: TRBD1 (6 bases). Germline CDR1 reads SGHAT; CDR2 reads FQNNGV. V was cut by 0 bases and J by 5 bases, with 18 bases left in between. The CDR3 consists of 17 residues.

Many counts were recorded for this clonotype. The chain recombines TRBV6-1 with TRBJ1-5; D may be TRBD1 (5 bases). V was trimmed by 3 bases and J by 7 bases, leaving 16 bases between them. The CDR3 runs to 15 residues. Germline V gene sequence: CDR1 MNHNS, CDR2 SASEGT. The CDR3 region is CASSEIPQDTQPQHF. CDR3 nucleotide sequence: TGTGCCAGCAGTGAGATCCCACAGGACACCCAGCCCCAGCATTTT.

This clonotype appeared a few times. The CDR3 spells CSVDQEWTQYF. The CDR3 bases are TGCAGCGTTGATCAGGAGTGGACCCAGTACTTC. The chain has TRBV29-1 and TRBJ2-5; D not resolved. V gave up 3 bases and J gave up 7 bases, with 9 bases separating them. The CDR3 is made up of 11 amino acids. Per germline, CDR1 SQVTM and CDR2 ANQGSEA.

The CDR3 loop reads CASSFSGSLPYEQYF. The CDR3 bases are TGTGCCAGCAGCTTCAGCGGGAGTCTTCCCTACGAGCAGTACTTC. V gene TRBV7-2 combines with J gene TRBJ2-7, with 8 bases lining up with TRBD2. The CDR3 extends over 15 amino acids. After removal of 3 bases from V and 2 bases from J, the junction contained 6 bases not matched to a gene. CDR1 and CDR2 (germline): SGHTA, FQGNSA.

This chain's CDR3 is CASSIGDQPQHF. In DNA, the CDR3 is TGTGCCAGCAGTATCGGGGATCAGCCCCAGCATTTT. The rearrangement joins TRBV12-3 or TRBV12-4 to TRBJ1-5, with unresolved D. The CDR3 totals 12 residues. Trimming shortened V by 5 bases and J by 5 bases, and 7 bases separated the two germline ends.